The rows below give T cell receptor beta chains drawn from one sample of a study of blood T cells in healthy people across ages. MiXCR, applied by TCRdb to the 5' RACE reads, yields one record per CDR3 protein. This sample has more than 700,000 distinct CDR3 sequences; around 45% occur once, and the top ten carry around a sixth. The sequencing input was blood. The receptor source for this set is an elderly man in good health. CDR3s include the opening cysteine and the closing phenylalanine or tryptophan. The D gene is left open where the match is weak. Expanded clones get a size class; other rows say once, few or many, or leave the size out.

D gene: -; V gene: TRBV25-1; clone size: -; J gene: TRBJ2-4; CDR3 DNA: TGTGCCAGCAGTGACCCAGGAGTGGGTGGAAACATTCAGTACTTC; CDR3 protein: CASSDPGVGGNIQYF
D gene: TRBD2; V gene: TRBV4-3; clone size: -; J gene: TRBJ2-5; CDR3 DNA: TGCGCCAGCAGCCAAGAGGGTGCCCCTAGCGGGTGGACAGTTGAGCAGTACTTC; CDR3 protein: CASSQEGAPSGWTVEQYF
D gene: TRBD2; V gene: TRBV3-1; clone size: once; J gene: TRBJ2-1; CDR3 DNA: TGTGCCAGCAGCCTACGTAGCGGGAGGGGCTACAATGAGCAGTTCTTC; CDR3 protein: CASSLRSGRGYNEQFF
D gene: -; V gene: TRBV25-1; clone size: -; J gene: TRBJ1-2; CDR3 DNA: TGTGCCAGCAGTGAAGAGGCCCCCGAAAGGGGTAACTATGGCTACACCTTC; CDR3 protein: CASSEEAPERGNYGYTF
D gene: -; V gene: TRBV7-3; clone size: few; J gene: TRBJ2-1; CDR3 DNA: TGTGCCAGCAGCTTAGACGCTAACTACAATGAGCAGTTCTTC; CDR3 protein: CASSLDANYNEQFF
D gene: -; V gene: TRBV12-3/TRBV12-4; clone size: -; J gene: TRBJ2-4; CDR3 DNA: TGTGCCAGCAGACCGAACGGGGCCAAAAACATTCAGTACTTC; CDR3 protein: CASRPNGAKNIQYF
D gene: -; V gene: TRBV7-2; clone size: few; J gene: TRBJ2-1; CDR3 DNA: TGTGCCTCCCAAGGGGGGGAAAAGGATGAGCAGTTCTTC; CDR3 protein: CASQGGEKDEQFF
D gene: -; V gene: TRBV28; clone size: -; J gene: TRBJ2-7; CDR3 DNA: TGTGCCAGCAGTCCACACGAAGGACGGCGTGGGGAGCAGTACTTC; CDR3 protein: CASSPHEGRRGEQYF
D gene: -; V gene: TRBV20-1; clone size: -; J gene: TRBJ2-5; CDR3 DNA: TGCAGTGCTAGTATTAGGGAAGAGACCCAGTACTTC; CDR3 protein: CSASIREETQYF
D gene: -; V gene: TRBV19; clone size: -; J gene: TRBJ1-5; CDR3 DNA: TGTGCCAGTACCATGGGGCAGTATAGCAATCAGCCCCAGCATTTT; CDR3 protein: CASTMGQYSNQPQHF
D gene: TRBD2; V gene: TRBV12-3/TRBV12-4; clone size: -; J gene: TRBJ2-3; CDR3 DNA: TGTGCCAGCAGTTCTAGCGGGAGGGGTGGAGATACGCAGTATTTT; CDR3 protein: CASSSSGRGGDTQYF
D gene: TRBD1; V gene: TRBV7-9; clone size: -; J gene: TRBJ1-5; CDR3 DNA: TGTGCCAGCAGTTCAGGGGGTAGCCCCCAGCATTTT; CDR3 protein: CASSSGGSPQHF
D gene: TRBD1; V gene: TRBV6-2/TRBV6-3; clone size: -; J gene: TRBJ2-1; CDR3 DNA: TGTGCCAGCGGTAAAACCGGGACAGGGAACAATGAGCAGTTCTTC; CDR3 protein: CASGKTGTGNNEQFF
D gene: -; V gene: TRBV9; clone size: -; J gene: TRBJ2-3; CDR3 DNA: TGTGCCAGCAGCCTTTCGATAGGCACAGATACGCAGTATTTT; CDR3 protein: CASSLSIGTDTQYF
D gene: TRBD1; V gene: TRBV29-1; clone size: few; J gene: TRBJ1-1; CDR3 DNA: TGCAGCGTTGACCCCACGGACAGGCAGAACACTGAAGCTTTCTTT; CDR3 protein: CSVDPTDRQNTEAFF
D gene: -; V gene: TRBV20-1; clone size: -; J gene: TRBJ2-2; CDR3 DNA: TGCAGTGCTAGTGAGCCAGGGGCGAACACCGGGGAGCTGTTTTTT; CDR3 protein: CSASEPGANTGELFF
D gene: -; V gene: TRBV7-3; clone size: few; J gene: TRBJ2-3; CDR3 DNA: TGTGCCAGCAGCGACGGTAGGGCAGGGTCGACAGATACGCAGTATTTT; CDR3 protein: CASSDGRAGSTDTQYF
D gene: -; V gene: TRBV29-1; clone size: few; J gene: TRBJ1-1; CDR3 DNA: TGCAGCGTTGAAGACAGGGGCGGCTTCGAAGCTTTCTTT; CDR3 protein: CSVEDRGGFEAFF
D gene: TRBD1; V gene: TRBV30; clone size: -; J gene: TRBJ1-6; CDR3 DNA: TGTGCCTGGAGTGCCCTAGGGGGCCGGAATTCACCCCTCCACTTT; CDR3 protein: CAWSALGGRNSPLHF
D gene: TRBD1; V gene: TRBV5-1; clone size: few; J gene: TRBJ2-5; CDR3 DNA: TGCGCCAGCAGCTTGGATGGGACAGTCCAAGAGACCCAGTACTTC; CDR3 protein: CASSLDGTVQETQYF
D gene: -; V gene: TRBV15; clone size: -; J gene: TRBJ2-5; CDR3 DNA: TGTGCCACCAGCAGAGATCTCCTGGCAGGGGGGGTTGAGACCCAGTACTTC; CDR3 protein: CATSRDLLAGGVETQYF
D gene: -; V gene: TRBV20-1; clone size: -; J gene: TRBJ2-5; CDR3 DNA: TGCAGTGCTAGAGGCCCAGAGCCAGAGACCCAGTACTTC; CDR3 protein: CSARGPEPETQYF
D gene: -; V gene: TRBV5-1; clone size: many; J gene: TRBJ1-1; CDR3 DNA: TGCGCCAGCAGCCTAGACACTGAAGCTTTCTTT; CDR3 protein: CASSLDTEAFF
D gene: TRBD2; V gene: TRBV6-6; clone size: -; J gene: TRBJ2-7; CDR3 DNA: TGTGCCAGCAGTTTCACACTAGCGGGTCGCGAGCAGTACTTC; CDR3 protein: CASSFTLAGREQYF
D gene: -; V gene: TRBV7-2; clone size: few; J gene: TRBJ2-7; CDR3 DNA: TGTGCCAGCAGCTTAAATAAGGGGTACGAGCAGTACTTC; CDR3 protein: CASSLNKGYEQYF
D gene: TRBD2; V gene: TRBV20-1; clone size: -; J gene: TRBJ2-5; CDR3 DNA: TGCAGTGCTCGCCCTGGACTAGCGGGAGCTATTTATGAGCAGTACTTC; CDR3 protein: CSARPGLAGAIYEQYF
D gene: -; V gene: TRBV13; clone size: -; J gene: TRBJ2-7; CDR3 DNA: TGTGCCGGCAGCTCCGTAGACAGGGAGGTCCACGAGCAGTACTTC; CDR3 protein: CAGSSVDREVHEQYF
D gene: TRBD2; V gene: TRBV10-3; clone size: -; J gene: TRBJ2-5; CDR3 DNA: TGTGCCACCAGGGAGCGGGAACAAGAGACCCAGTACTTC; CDR3 protein: CATREREQETQYF
D gene: -; V gene: TRBV9; clone size: many; J gene: TRBJ2-1; CDR3 DNA: TGTGCCAGCAGCGTAGATTGGGCTAGCTCCTACAATGAGCAGTTCTTC; CDR3 protein: CASSVDWASSYNEQFF
D gene: TRBD2; V gene: TRBV12-3/TRBV12-4; clone size: few; J gene: TRBJ2-7; CDR3 DNA: TGTGCCAGCAGTTCGACTAGCGGAGGGGTCTACGAGCAGTACTTC; CDR3 protein: CASSSTSGGVYEQYF
D gene: TRBD1; V gene: TRBV6-5; clone size: -; J gene: TRBJ2-2; CDR3 DNA: TGTGCCAGCAGTTACTCGGGACAGGGGGCCGGGGAGCTGTTTTTT; CDR3 protein: CASSYSGQGAGELFF
D gene: -; V gene: TRBV6-2/TRBV6-3; clone size: -; J gene: TRBJ1-2; CDR3 DNA: TGTGCCAGCAGGTGCTCTAGGGGTGCCTATGGCTACACCTTC; CDR3 protein: CASRCSRGAYGYTF
D gene: -; V gene: TRBV20-1; clone size: few; J gene: TRBJ2-7; CDR3 DNA: TGCAGTGCTCCCAACGAGCTGCCGCCCTACGAGCAGTACTTC; CDR3 protein: CSAPNELPPYEQYF
D gene: -; V gene: TRBV2; clone size: -; J gene: TRBJ2-7; CDR3 DNA: TGTGCCAGCAGCCTGAGGGATAGCTCCGAGCAGTACTTC; CDR3 protein: CASSLRDSSEQYF
D gene: -; V gene: TRBV21-1; clone size: -; J gene: TRBJ1-2; CDR3 DNA: TGTGCCAGCAGCAAAGCGGGGACAGGGTATGGCTACACCTTC; CDR3 protein: CASSKAGTGYGYTF
D gene: -; V gene: TRBV12-3/TRBV12-4; clone size: few; J gene: TRBJ1-1; CDR3 DNA: TGTGCCAGCAGGGAAGGGAGGGGGTCGTTTAACACTGAAGCTTTCTTT; CDR3 protein: CASREGRGSFNTEAFF
D gene: TRBD2; V gene: TRBV12-3/TRBV12-4; clone size: many; J gene: TRBJ2-3; CDR3 DNA: TGTGCCAGCACCCAGCGGGAGGGCCCCCCAGATACGCAGTATTTT; CDR3 protein: CASTQREGPPDTQYF
D gene: -; V gene: TRBV29-1; clone size: -; J gene: TRBJ2-1; CDR3 DNA: TGCAGCGTTGAACCTACGCCTAATGAGCAGTTCTTC; CDR3 protein: CSVEPTPNEQFF
D gene: -; V gene: TRBV11-1; clone size: -; J gene: TRBJ2-1; CDR3 DNA: TGTGCCAGCAGCGCGCGCTTGGGCGCTAACAATGAGCAGTTCTTC; CDR3 protein: CASSARLGANNEQFF
D gene: TRBD2; V gene: TRBV28; clone size: -; J gene: TRBJ2-7; CDR3 DNA: TGTGCCAGCAGTTGGGAGGGTCCCTACGAGCAGTACTTC; CDR3 protein: CASSWEGPYEQYF
D gene: TRBD1; V gene: TRBV3-1; clone size: -; J gene: TRBJ1-4; CDR3 DNA: TGTGCCAGCAGCCGTCCCGGACAGGTCGGCGAAAAACTGTTTTTT; CDR3 protein: CASSRPGQVGEKLFF
D gene: -; V gene: TRBV11-1; clone size: -; J gene: TRBJ1-1; CDR3 DNA: TGTGCCAGCAGGGACCTGGGAAACACTGAAGCTTTCTTT; CDR3 protein: CASRDLGNTEAFF
D gene: -; V gene: TRBV6-2/TRBV6-3; clone size: -; J gene: TRBJ2-7; CDR3 DNA: TGTGCCAGCCTTGCCCAGCGGGACGAGCAGTACTTC; CDR3 protein: CASLAQRDEQYF
D gene: -; V gene: TRBV25-1; clone size: many; J gene: TRBJ1-6; CDR3 DNA: TGTGCCAGCAAACAGGACGATTCACCCCTCCACTTT; CDR3 protein: CASKQDDSPLHF
D gene: TRBD2; V gene: TRBV27; clone size: -; J gene: TRBJ2-2; CDR3 DNA: TGTGCCAGCAGCTACCTAGCGGGAAGGACCGGGGAGCTGTTTTTT; CDR3 protein: CASSYLAGRTGELFF